The 15 T cell receptor beta chains below come from one sample, sequenced in a study of blood T cells in healthy people across ages. The second PCR ran about 6 to 12 cycles with a sample-barcoded 5' primer and J-beta primers. TCRdb called the 5' RACE reads again in MiXCR, with one record for every CDR3 protein. In the table there are roughly 800,000 distinct CDR3 sequences, about 62% of which are singletons. The specimen was blood. These receptor sequences come from a man aged 25-45 years in good health.

The chain has TRBV5-1 and TRBJ1-2; D uncertain. Per germline, CDR1 SGHRS and CDR2 YFSETQ. V dropped 0 bases and J dropped 4 bases, with 10 bases sitting between them. This CDR3 is built from 14 residues. The CDR3 is CASSLAPASYGYTF. CDR3 DNA: TGCGCCAGCAGCTTGGCCCCAGCCTCCTATGGCTACACCTTC.

The chain joins TRBV20-1 to TRBJ2-1; a possible D gene is TRBD1 (6 bases). The germline V gene encodes CDR1 DFQATT and CDR2 SNEGSKA (reference sequence). CDR3 length equals 16 residues. Trimming took 4 bases from V and 1 from J, leaving 17 bases between them. Here the CDR3 DNA reads TGCAGTGCTACGTTTGCAGGGCAGGGGTCCTACAATGAGCAGTTCTTC. Translation gives CSATFAGQGSYNEQFF.

This clonotype was seen a handful of times. The CDR3 spells CASSLAGARPQETQYF. The CDR3 DNA reads TGTGCCAGCAGCTTAGCGGGCGCAAGACCCCAAGAGACCCAGTACTTC. The gene calls are TRBV11-1 and TRBJ2-5, with unresolved D. The CDR3 is 16 residues long. Deletions cut 0 bases from V and 1 base from J, with 12 bases between. Germline V gene lookup returns CDR1 SGHAT and CDR2 FQDESV (reference sequence).

This chain uses TRBV20-1 with TRBJ2-5; TRBD2 is a possible D gene (6 bases). V was trimmed by 0 bases and J by 4 bases, leaving 12 bases between them. Per the germline V gene, CDR1 is DFQATT and CDR2 is SNEGSKA (reference sequence). This CDR3 is built from 14 residues. CDR3 loop: CSARDREAVETQYF. In DNA form, the CDR3 reads TGCAGTGCTAGAGATAGGGAGGCAGTAGAGACCCAGTACTTC.

The chain uses TRBV20-1 and TRBJ2-1; no reliable D call. Germline loops: CDR1 DFQATT, CDR2 SNEGSKA (reference sequence). Trimming cost V 3 bases and J 0 bases, with 12 bases left between them. The length of the CDR3 is 15 residues. CDR3 coding DNA: TGCAGTGCTAGGGCAGTGCCGAGCTCCTACAATGAGCAGTTCTTC. Residues: CSARAVPSSYNEQFF.

V usage is TRBV7-2 and J usage is TRBJ2-2; D remains ambiguous. The V gene's germline CDR1 is SGHTA and CDR2 FQGNSA. Trimming took 1 base from V and 0 from J, leaving 3 bases between them. The CDR3 consists of 14 residues. The CDR3 sequence: CASSLDPNTGELFF. The CDR3 DNA is TGTGCCAGCAGCTTAGACCCGAACACCGGGGAGCTGTTTTTT.

This clonotype turned up a few times. The rearrangement joins TRBV16 to TRBJ2-7; D is perhaps TRBD1 (6 bases). Trimming stripped 0 bases from V and 3 bases from J, with 12 bases between. In germline, CDR1 is KGHSY, CDR2 FQNENV. The CDR3 runs 15 residues. Written as DNA, the CDR3 is TGTGCCAGCAGCCAATCGGGCAGGGGATTCTACGAGCAGTACTTC. It specifies CASSQSGRGFYEQYF.

This rearrangement joins TRBV3-1 to TRBJ1-1; D is uncertain. The CDR3 contains 13 residues. The germline V gene has CDR1 LGHDT and CDR2 YNNKEL (reference sequence). V was clipped by 5 bases and J by 4 bases, with 11 bases between them. CDR3 amino acids: CASSDPRATEAFF. The CDR3 nucleotides are TGTGCCAGCAGCGACCCTCGGGCCACTGAAGCTTTCTTT. The complete variable domain, with remaining parts taken from reference TRBV3-1 and TRBJ1-1, reads DTAVSQTPKYLVTQMGNDKSIKCEQNLGHDTMYWYKQDSKKFLKIMFSYNNKELIINETVPNRFSPKSPDKAHLNLHINSLELGDSAVYFCASSDPRATEAFFGQGTRLTVV.

V is TRBV15 and J is TRBJ1-2; D unclear. The CDR3 consists of 13 residues. The V gene's germline CDR1 is LNHNV and CDR2 YYDKDF (reference sequence). Trimming cost V 5 bases and J 8 bases, with 15 bases left between them. CDR3 sequence: CATSPSGAVGYTF. CDR3 DNA sequence: TGTGCCACCAGCCCCAGCGGAGCTGTAGGCTACACCTTC.

The chain has TRBV20-1 and TRBJ2-1; D is perhaps TRBD2 (6 bases). Germline CDR1 reads DFQATT; CDR2 reads SNEGSKA (reference sequence). The CDR3 totals 14 residues. Trimming took off 3 bases at V and 8 bases at J, with 17 bases between the two ends. The CDR3 DNA is TGCAGTGCTAGTTCCAAGCGGGTAGTTGATGAGCAGTTCTTC. It encodes CSASSKRVVDEQFF.

The V call is TRBV24-1, the J call TRBJ2-2, with D unclear. Germline CDR1 and CDR2: KGHDR and SFDVKD. The CDR3 loop spans 13 amino acids. With 9 bases removed from V and 7 bases from J, the gap between germline ends came to 14 bases. The DNA for the CDR3 is TGTGCCACCCTGGGCAGCTCGGGCGGGGAGCTGTTTTTT. Protein product: CATLGSSGGELFF.

The V and J genes are TRBV11-3 and TRBJ2-4, with a possible D match to TRBD1 (5 bases). This CDR3 is 15 amino acids long. The V end lost 3 bases, the J end lost 8 bases, and 17 bases lay between the germline ends. Germline V gene lookup returns CDR1 SGHNT and CDR2 YENEEA. The CDR3 bases are TGTGCCAGCAGCTTCAGCAGGGCAAAGGTGGACATTCAGTACTTC. Protein sequence: CASSFSRAKVDIQYF.

In this sample, this clonotype turned up a few times. V is TRBV2 and J is TRBJ2-1, with a weak D call TRBD2 (6 bases). V was shortened by 8 bases and J by 6 bases, with 26 bases between the two germline ends. In germline, CDR1 is SNHLY, CDR2 FYNNEI. The CDR3 spans 17 residues. The CDR3 coding sequence is TGTGCCAGCTTCATAAGGCTGTCGGGGGACGACGCCAATGAGCAGTTCTTC. Encoded protein: CASFIRLSGDDANEQFF.

The chain has TRBV9 and TRBJ1-1; a possible D gene is TRBD1 (6 bases). The CDR3 sequence is 13 residues long. Trimming shortened V by 0 bases and J by 9 bases, and 12 bases separated the two germline ends. CDR1 and CDR2 (germline): SGDLS, YYNGEE. DNA for the CDR3: TGTGCCAGCAGCGTAGGAGGGGGGACTAAAGCTTTCTTT. This encodes CASSVGGGTKAFF.

The chain links TRBV7-3 to TRBJ2-6, with 9 bases aligning to TRBD1. Germline trimming cut 5 bases from V and 0 bases from J; bases unmatched to any gene: 14. The CDR3 consists of 20 residues. Per the germline V gene, CDR1 is SGHTA and CDR2 is FQGTGA. In nucleotides, the CDR3 is TGTGCCAGCAGCCCCACAGGGGGCGGCTTACATCGCTCTGGGGCCAACGTCCTGACTTTC. It translates to CASSPTGGGLHRSGANVLTF.